The 15 T cell receptor beta chains in this list originate from one sample, sequenced in a study of yellow fever vaccine responses in identical twins. TCRdb independently ran MiXCR on the RT-PCR reads; one entry per CDR3 protein. The sample lists around 17,000 distinct CDR3 sequences; roughly 80% were seen once. Here the sequenced sample was T cells from blood (PBMCs), unsorted or a sorted subset (not recorded which), taken before or after yellow fever vaccination (not recorded which). These receptor sequences come from a woman aged 18-29 years who received the yellow fever vaccine.

This sequence joins TRBV14 and TRBJ2-7; TRBD2 is a possible D gene (6 bases). CDR3 size: 13 residues. CDR1 and CDR2 from the germline V gene are SGHDN and FVKESK. The V and J ends lost 1 base and 7 bases respectively, with 11 bases between them. The CDR3 reads CASSQVLRDEQYF. The CDR3 DNA reads as TGTGCCAGCAGCCAAGTATTGCGGGATGAGCAGTACTTC.

As DNA, the CDR3 is TGTGCCTCCCTCCCCGGAATAGGCTACAATGAGCAGTTCTTC. Protein product: CASLPGIGYNEQFF. This chain uses TRBV7-9 with TRBJ2-1; D not certain. V gave up 11 bases and J gave up 3 bases, with 17 bases separating them. Germline-derived CDR1 and CDR2 are SEHNR and FQNEAQ (reference sequence). This CDR3 region has 14 residues.

Comments on this clonotype: Mismatch with germline at one junction end may stem from a read error. This chain uses TRBV12-3 or TRBV12-4 with TRBJ2-2; D may be TRBD2 (5 bases). This CDR3 has 14 residues. CDR3 nucleotide sequence: TGTGCCAGCAGTTTGCAGGCAAACACCGGGGAGCTGCTTTTT. Translated: CASSLQANTGELLF.

V usage is TRBV6-1 and J usage is TRBJ2-7; a weak D match, TRBD2 (5 bases). Trimming removed 8 bases from V and 3 bases from J, with 14 bases in between. The CDR3 is made up of 13 amino acids. CDR1 is MNHNS, CDR2 SASEGT, per germline. The DNA of the CDR3 is TGTGCCAGCGGGCCGCTAGCCTTCTACGAGCAGTACTTC. Translated, it gives CASGPLAFYEQYF.

The V gene is TRBV7-3, the J gene TRBJ2-5; D is tentatively TRBD1 or TRBD2 (7 bases each). Trimming removed 5 bases from V and 2 bases from J, with 18 bases in between. The CDR3 has 16 residues. Germline V gene sequence: CDR1 SGHTA, CDR2 FQGTGA. The CDR3 here is CASSQGERGRQETQYF. The DNA of the CDR3 is TGTGCCAGCAGCCAGGGGGAGCGGGGTCGTCAAGAGACCCAGTACTTC.

The sample holds a few counts of this clonotype. A read error may account for a junction end that differs from germline. The chain combines TRBV29-1 with TRBJ2-7, with D perhaps matching TRBD1 (6 bases). Germline assignment: CDR1 SQVTM and CDR2 ANQGSEA. This CDR3 spans 13 amino acids. DNA for the CDR3: TGCAGCGTCGAAGACAGGCGCTCCTACGAGCAGTACTTC. This encodes CSVEDRRSYEQYF.

The chain's CDR3 is CASNRVNEKLFF. For the CDR3, the DNA is TGTGCCAGCAACAGGGTCAATGAAAAACTGTTTTTT. The chain recombines TRBV11-1 with TRBJ1-4, with D possibly being TRBD1 (6 bases). Trimming cost V 7 bases and J 5 bases, with 8 bases left between them. Germline V gene data show CDR1 as SGHAT and CDR2 as FQDESV (reference sequence). This CDR3 contains 12 residues.

The chain uses TRBV20-1 and TRBJ1-1; possibly TRBD1 for D (5 bases). The germline gives CDR1 DFQATT, CDR2 SNEGSKA (reference sequence). V lost 3 bases and J lost 5, with 13 bases in between. The CDR3 sequence is 13 residues long. The DNA for the CDR3 is TGCAGTGCTAGCCGGGACCTGGGAACTGAAGCTTTCTTT. Protein sequence: CSASRDLGTEAFF.

For the CDR3, the DNA is TGCGCCAGCAGCCAAGAAGTAGCGGGAGGGACAGATACGCAGTATTTT. The encoded protein is CASSQEVAGGTDTQYF. This sequence joins TRBV4-3 and TRBJ2-3; 11 bases align to TRBD2. V shed 0 bases, J shed 3 bases, and the junction held 2 bases outside the gene matches. The length of the CDR3 is 16 residues. In germline, CDR1 is LGHNA, CDR2 YSLEER.

This chain links TRBV10-3 with TRBJ1-1; D is ambiguous. Trimming cost V 5 bases and J 0 bases, with 7 bases left between them. Germline assignment: CDR1 ENHRY and CDR2 SYGVKD. This CDR3 is 13 amino acids long. The CDR3 spells CAISTNMNTEAFF. CDR3 DNA: TGTGCCATCAGTACCAACATGAACACTGAAGCTTTCTTT.

The V call is TRBV5-1, the J call TRBJ2-3; unclear D gene. Germline CDR1 SGHRS, CDR2 YFSETQ. Trimming cost V 0 bases and J 7 bases, with 9 bases left between them. The CDR3 contains 13 residues. The CDR3 nucleotides are TGCGCCAGCAGCTTGGCCGTGGCGAATACGCAGTATTTT. It codes for CASSLAVANTQYF. The full variable domain, completed using reference TRBV5-1 and TRBJ2-3, is KAGVTQTPRYLIKTRGQQVTLSCSPISGHRSVSWYQQTPGQGLQFLFEYFSETQRNKGNFPGRFSGRQFSNSRSEMNVSTLELGDSALYLCASSLAVANTQYFGPGTRLTVL.

The rearrangement joins TRBV7-3 to TRBJ2-3, with 12 positions matching TRBD2. The junction had 14 bases not matched to a gene; V was cut back by 5 bases and J by 5 bases. This CDR3 has 18 residues. CDR1 is SGHTA, CDR2 FQGTGA, per germline. The CDR3 loop reads CASSSGTSGGPSIDTQYF. The CDR3 DNA reads as TGTGCCAGCAGCAGTGGTACTAGCGGGGGGCCGAGTATAGATACGCAGTATTTT.

A few counts support this clonotype. V and J are TRBV29-1 and TRBJ1-1, with D tentatively TRBD1 (5 bases). The CDR3 runs to 13 residues. CDR1 is SQVTM, CDR2 ANQGSEA, per germline. Trimming left V 7 bases short and J 4 bases short, with 16 bases between. The CDR3 sequence is CSALNVGGTEAFF. The CDR3 DNA sequence: TGCAGCGCCTTGAACGTCGGGGGCACTGAAGCTTTCTTT.

This clonotype was seen only a few times. V usage is TRBV28 and J usage is TRBJ2-7, with D hard to call. CDR1 and CDR2 (germline): MDHEN, SYDVKM. This CDR3 region has 13 residues. V was trimmed by 6 bases and J by 2 bases, leaving 11 bases between them. In nucleotides, the CDR3 is TGTGCCAGCAGCCGAGGATCCCCCTACGAGCAGTACTTC. This codes for CASSRGSPYEQYF.

CDR3 protein: CASSVVGTGGGYTF. The CDR3 region has the DNA TGTGCCAGCAGCGTAGTAGGGACAGGGGGCGGCTACACCTTC. The V call is TRBV9, the J call TRBJ1-2, with 12 bases that match TRBD1. The CDR3 runs to 14 residues. Trimming removed 0 bases from V and 8 bases from J; junction bases left unmatched: 2. CDR1 is SGDLS and CDR2 is YYNGEE in the germline V gene.